This is a list of T cell receptor beta chains from one sample in a study of T cell repertoires in cytomegalovirus infection. TCRdb fed the reads into MiXCR, producing one record per CDR3 protein. Of some 600,000 distinct CDR3 sequences listed, 20% to 25% were seen once; the top ten hold under 8.5%. Sequencing was performed on CD8+ T cells from PBMCs. Every receptor here comes from a human donor in good health (CMV status not recorded). Some clones in this sample may be carry-over from other donors' samples. The CDR3 runs from the conserved cysteine through the conserved F or W. The order of the fields is V gene, D gene, clone size, J gene, CDR3 protein, CDR3 DNA. The D gene is left open where the match is weak. Size is omitted from some rows. Given values are once, few, many or a class for expanded clones.

TRBV7-6	.	many	TRBJ2-3	CASSRGTVLDTQYF	TGTGCCAGCAGCCGCGGGACAGTGTTAGATACGCAGTATTTT
TRBV11-1	.	.	TRBJ2-2	CASSFNRFPGELFF	TGTGCCAGCAGCTTCAACAGGTTCCCCGGGGAGCTGTTTTTT
TRBV7-2	.	many	TRBJ2-3	CASSLAKRYTDTQYF	TGTGCCAGCAGCCTCGCCAAGCGGTACACAGATACGCAGTATTTT
TRBV29-1	.	.	TRBJ1-1	CSVEVRQLGAEAFF	TGCAGCGTTGAAGTTAGACAATTGGGCGCTGAAGCTTTCTTT
TRBV11-2	.	.	TRBJ1-2	CASSPNGGHGYTF	TGTGCCAGCAGTCCTAACGGGGGACATGGCTACACCTTC
TRBV7-2	.	many	TRBJ1-3	CASSFPNSPGNTIYF	TGTGCCAGCAGCTTCCCTAACAGTCCCGGAAACACCATATATTTT
TRBV10-3	TRBD1	.	TRBJ2-1	CAISESGGPYNEQFF	TGTGCCATCAGTGAGTCAGGGGGCCCCTACAATGAGCAGTTCTTC
TRBV29-1	.	.	TRBJ2-1	CSASARGAYNEQFF	TGCAGCGCCAGTGCCAGGGGCGCCTACAATGAGCAGTTCTTC
TRBV6-2/TRBV6-3	.	.	TRBJ2-3	CASRPTGIEWRDTQYF	TGTGCCAGCAGACCAACAGGGATTGAGTGGAGAGATACGCAGTATTTT
TRBV7-3	.	many	TRBJ2-1	CASSLEGLQQFF	TGTGCCAGCAGCTTAGAAGGTCTACAGCAGTTCTTC
TRBV7-6	.	few	TRBJ2-7	CASSHKGDYTYEQYF	TGTGCCAGCAGCCATAAGGGGGACTATACCTACGAGCAGTACTTC
TRBV5-1	TRBD2	once	TRBJ2-5	CASSLTSGGLGAETQYF	TGCGCCAGCAGCTTGACTAGCGGGGGGCTCGGCGCCGAGACCCAGTACTTC
TRBV19	TRBD1	few	TRBJ2-3	CACSGTGVHTDTQYF	TGTGCCTGCTCCGGGACAGGGGTTCACACAGATACGCAGTATTTT
TRBV5-1	.	.	TRBJ2-1	CASRGFQETYNEQFF	TGCGCCAGCAGAGGATTCCAGGAGACCTACAATGAGCAGTTCTTC
TRBV6-5	TRBD1	.	TRBJ2-2	CASSYSYRGLWNTGELFF	TGTGCCAGCAGTTACTCGTACAGGGGCCTATGGAACACCGGGGAGCTGTTTTTT
TRBV10-3	.	few	TRBJ1-1	CAVQWNTEAFF	TGTGCCGTACAGTGGAACACTGAAGCTTTCTTT
TRBV6-1	.	many	TRBJ1-5	CASSWNSEQPQHF	TGTGCCAGCAGTTGGAACAGCGAACAGCCCCAGCATTTT
TRBV7-6	TRBD2	.	TRBJ2-1	CASSSPRGGGVIEQFF	TGTGCCAGCAGTTCCCCCAGGGGCGGGGGGGTTATTGAGCAGTTCTTC
TRBV2	.	few	TRBJ2-3	CASSEAPRALADTQYF	TGTGCCAGCAGTGAAGCGCCCAGGGCCTTGGCAGATACGCAGTATTTT
TRBV29-1	.	.	TRBJ1-2	CSVEALNRGYGYTF	TGCAGCGTTGAGGCCCTGAACCGCGGTTATGGCTACACCTTC
TRBV5-5	.	.	TRBJ2-4	CASSPTGGLAKNIQYF	TGTGCCAGCAGCCCGACCGGGGGGCTAGCCAAAAACATTCAGTACTTC
TRBV29-1	TRBD2	few	TRBJ2-1	CSVPGLAGGGNEQFF	TGCAGCGTTCCGGGACTAGCGGGGGGGGGGAATGAGCAGTTCTTC
TRBV12-3/TRBV12-4	.	few	TRBJ2-5	CASSFGLGPRETQYF	TGTGCCAGCAGTTTTGGGCTGGGGCCGCGAGAGACCCAGTACTTC
TRBV7-8	.	many	TRBJ2-4	CASSLTTSGSKEAKNIQYF	TGTGCCAGCAGCTTAACTACCAGCGGCTCCAAGGAAGCCAAAAACATTCAGTACTTC
TRBV4-3	.	.	TRBJ2-7	CASSPLSAGPYEQYF	TGCGCCAGCAGCCCACTATCGGCCGGCCCCTACGAGCAGTACTTC
TRBV7-9	.	many	TRBJ2-1	CASSSLRRGAYNEQFF	TGTGCCAGCAGCTCCCTTAGGAGGGGGGCCTACAATGAGCAGTTCTTC
TRBV29-1	TRBD1	.	TRBJ1-2	CSVPLKDRAVSNYGYTF	TGCAGCGTCCCTCTAAAGGACAGGGCGGTTTCTAACTATGGCTACACCTTC
TRBV12-3/TRBV12-4	.	few	TRBJ1-5	CASSSTAWGSNQPQHF	TGTGCCAGCAGTTCTACGGCCTGGGGTAGCAATCAGCCCCAGCATTTT
TRBV12-3/TRBV12-4	TRBD2	.	TRBJ2-1	CASSAPRERGLYNEQFF	TGTGCCAGCAGTGCCCCTAGGGAGCGGGGGCTTTACAATGAGCAGTTCTTC
TRBV28	TRBD1	many	TRBJ1-1	CASSLTLPGQGKGSEAFF	TGTGCCAGCAGTTTAACCTTACCGGGACAGGGGAAGGGGTCTGAAGCTTTCTTT
TRBV14	.	.	TRBJ2-1	CASSQETRVTRYNEQFF	TGTGCCAGCAGCCAAGAAACCAGGGTCACCAGGTACAATGAGCAGTTCTTT
TRBV6-5	TRBD2	.	TRBJ2-5	CASSCSDRRLADNQETQYF	TGTGCCAGCAGTTGCTCGGACCGAAGACTAGCGGATAACCAAGAGACCCAGTACTTC
TRBV7-8	.	.	TRBJ2-1	CASSLTSGAGNEQFF	TGTGCCAGCAGCCTCACATCAGGGGCCGGGAATGAGCAGTTCTTC
TRBV29-1	.	few	TRBJ1-1	CSVNREMAFF	TGCAGCGTCAACAGGGAGATGGCTTTCTTT
TRBV28	.	few	TRBJ2-1	CASSSQPGALYNEQFF	TGTGCCAGCAGTTCCCAGCCCGGGGCTCTTTACAATGAGCAGTTCTTC
TRBV29-1	TRBD1	.	TRBJ2-1	CSGATGIGSYNEQFF	TGCAGCGGCGCGACAGGGATAGGATCCTACAATGAGCAGTTCTTC
TRBV19	TRBD1	.	TRBJ2-1	CASSIRDRSSYNEQFF	TGTGCCAGTAGTATCCGGGACAGGTCGTCTTACAATGAGCAGTTCTTC
TRBV3-1	.	.	TRBJ2-1	CASSQEAPEQFF	TGTGCCAGCAGCCAAGAAGCCCCTGAGCAGTTCTTC
TRBV28	.	.	TRBJ2-1	CASSTLRGGYNEQFF	TGTGCCAGCAGCACCCTCCGGGGAGGCTACAATGAGCAGTTCTTC
TRBV27	.	once	TRBJ1-1	CASVKGGTEAFF	TGTGCCAGCGTTAAGGGTGGCACTGAAGCTTTCTTT
TRBV12-3/TRBV12-4	TRBD1	few	TRBJ2-5	CASSIPTGEQETQYF	TGTGCCAGCAGTATTCCCACAGGGGAACAAGAGACCCAGTACTTC
TRBV19	.	few	TRBJ2-5	CASSKDSETQYF	TGTGCCAGTAGTAAAGACTCAGAGACCCAGTACTTC
TRBV7-8	TRBD2	many	TRBJ2-1	CASRFTSGGAYNEQFF	TGTGCCAGCAGATTTACTAGCGGGGGGGCCTACAATGAGCAGTTCTTC
TRBV6-2/TRBV6-3	.	many	TRBJ1-1	CASSLTRANTEAFF	TGTGCCAGCAGTTTGACGAGGGCGAACACTGAAGCTTTCTTT
TRBV7-2	.	many	TRBJ1-4	CASTHMGGTNEKLFF	TGTGCCAGCACTCACATGGGGGGAACTAATGAAAAACTGTTTTTT
TRBV11-3	.	many	TRBJ2-2	CASSLSVPGELFF	TGTGCCAGCAGCTTAAGCGTGCCCGGGGAGCTGTTTTTT
TRBV7-9	.	many	TRBJ2-1	CASHRGSSYNEQFF	TGTGCCAGTCATAGAGGGTCCTCCTACAATGAGCAGTTCTTC